This TCR beta chain was captured in a study of shared clonotypes between healthy human individuals. Study-wide context: Three plates were used per donor for CD4 naive, three for CD4 memory, two for CD8 naive and one for CD8 memory. Findings of the study overall: Naive subsets typically showed greater estimated richness than memory subsets. All-four-donor shared clonotypes had higher generation probabilities than non-shared clonotypes did.

A few counts support this clone. The target antigen is unknown. Libraries were prepared by immunoSEQ multiplex PCR; TCRdb keeps only in-frame clonotypes and omits some of them. The sample carries roughly 760,000 clones, under 80% recorded once. The CDR3 runs 18 residues. Germline CDR1 reads SGHVS; CDR2 reads FQNEAQ. Trimming removed 2 bases from V and 2 bases from J, with 19 bases in between. The chain employs TRBV7-8 and TRBJ1-3; a weak D match, TRBD1 (5 bases). Sequenced sample: memory CD4+ T cells sorted from blood. Regarding subset: CD45RA-negative fraction. This clonotype originated in a woman aged 25 to 45 in good health. Written as DNA, the CDR3 is TGTGCCAGCAGCTTAAACCCGCAACAGGTGGGAGCTGGAAACACCATATATTTT. Translating gives CASSLNPQQVGAGNTIYF.